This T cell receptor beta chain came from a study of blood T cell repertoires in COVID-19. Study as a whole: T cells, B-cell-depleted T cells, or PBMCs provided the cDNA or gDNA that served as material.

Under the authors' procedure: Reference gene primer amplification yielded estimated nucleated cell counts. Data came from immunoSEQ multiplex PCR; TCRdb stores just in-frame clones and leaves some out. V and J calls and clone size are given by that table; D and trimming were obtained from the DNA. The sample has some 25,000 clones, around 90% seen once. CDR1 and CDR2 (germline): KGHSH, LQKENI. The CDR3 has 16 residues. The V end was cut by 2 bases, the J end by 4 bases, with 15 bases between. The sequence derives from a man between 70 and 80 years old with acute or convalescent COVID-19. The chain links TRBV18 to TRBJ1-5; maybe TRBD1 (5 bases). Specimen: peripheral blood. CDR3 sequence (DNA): TGTGCCAGCTCACCAGCAACCACCGGGGGAAATCAGCCCCAGCATTTT. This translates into CASSPATTGGNQPQHF. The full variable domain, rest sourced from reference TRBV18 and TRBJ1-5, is NAGVMQNPRHLVRRRGQEARLRCSPMKGHSHVYWYRQLPEEGLKFMVYLQKENIIDESGMPKERFSAEFPKEGPSILRIQQVVRGDSAAYFCASSPATTGGNQPQHFGDGTRLSIL.